This T cell receptor beta chain is drawn from a study of blood T cell repertoires in COVID-19. Study details: Sample material is recorded as cDNA or gDNA derived from T cells, B-cell-depleted T cells, or PBMCs.

Those who participated ranged in age from roughly 18 to 90 years and resided in some 24 US areas. As originally analysed: Reference gene primer amplification gave estimated nucleated cell counts. TCRdb's table, derived via immunoSEQ multiplex PCR, lists solely in-frame clones and lacks some. Clone size and the V and J calls come from that table; the DNA yielded D and trimming. The data show some 490,000 clones, with around nine tenths seen just once and approximately 8.3% held by the top ten. Germline V gene data show CDR1 as SGHRS and CDR2 as YFSETQ. The length of the CDR3 is 13 residues. The ends were cut back, 5 bases at V and 2 bases at J, with 10 bases in the middle. On this clone itself: This same CDR3 is encoded by further DNA sequences in the sample.

This chain joins TRBV5-1 and TRBJ2-5; perhaps TRBD2 as D (7 bases). Sequenced sample: PBMCs or T cells enriched from blood (not recorded which). This TCR derives from a woman aged 55-69 years who had recovered from COVID-19. The CDR3: CASSRGAQETQYF. CDR3 in DNA: TGCGCCAGCAGTCGGGGGGCACAAGAGACCCAGTACTTC.